Reported below is one TCR beta chain. This clone's antigen is unknown. No clone much larger than this one lies a single base away; base qualities are absent. These data belong to a study of cytomegalovirus exposure and HLA in healthy donors (dated by TCRdb to 2017 to 2019). The study in broad terms: An earlier analysis of approximately 590 of the donors reported about 290 Gb of sequence data and 117 million unique TCR beta sequences from around 200 million T cells. In a later analysis, previously published TCR beta repertoires from about 670 donors were re-analyzed and high-resolution HLA genotyping was added so that TCR occurrence patterns could be studied. The genetic ancestry cluster associated with self-reported Caucasian donors included 81% of the 350 to 500 genotyped donors. Using immunosequencing, the study profiled T cell repertoires from fewer than 850 subjects and related those repertoires to cytomegalovirus serostatus. An early release covering roughly 600 HLA-typed donors comprised about 290 gigabases of sequencing data and 85 million or so unique TCR sequences. In the later analysis, no new phenotypic data were used to find candidate immune exposures; instead, reliance was placed on TCR beta sequences and their occurrence across donors. To decide whether each TCR beta V gene segment behaved as functional or pseudogenic, an earlier analysis of some 600 of the donors relied on high-throughput TCR beta sequencing. Because of strong linkage in the cohort, 4 to 6 DR-DQ haplotypes were treated as single units for association and clustering. To predict cytomegalovirus infection status, the study combined high-throughput TCR immunosequencing, statistical association of individual TCRs with disease status, and machine learning. In addition to the first cohort of several hundred subjects, a separate validation cohort of approximately 130 different subjects was used. HLA typing covered class I and class II loci at four-digit resolution. Every discovery cohort repertoire had been produced on one sequencing platform. Across around 400 genotyped donors of the cohort, an average of roughly 230,000 unique TCR beta nucleotide sequences per donor were sequenced, and roughly a sixth of those sequences were non-productive. Typing coverage differed by locus: A, B, C, DRB1 and DQB1 were typed in about 620-630 donors, DQA1 in around 500, DPA1 in roughly 590, and DPB1 in 400 to 490. Donor age, sex, ethnicity and CMV serostatus were compiled together with the repertoire data. A later genetic analysis used genome-wide SNP genotypes for about three fifths of the 666 donors, treating that subset as a discovery cohort. The study aimed to test whether signatures of past pathogen exposure could be identified by cataloging public T cell receptors.

The cohort was made up of several hundred healthy bone marrow donors. At the time of sampling, all cohort members were nominally healthy, though unrecorded immune exposures were likely present. The donor was CMV seropositive and was included in the group of 290 or so seropositive cohort members. A peripheral blood sample was provided by each donor, and peripheral blood mononuclear cells were used for TCR beta sequencing. The Qiagen DNeasy Blood Extraction Kit was used to extract genomic DNA from the blood cell samples. Trimming removed 3 bases from V and 7 bases from J; the gene matches leave 11 bases unexplained. Looking up the germline V gene yields CDR1 SGHRS and CDR2 YFSETQ. From cysteine to phenylalanine, the CDR3 is 15 amino acids long. Only the CDR3 DNA stays, 45 bases, in frame from base 1. Library generation was performed with the immunoSEQ multiplex PCR assay. For the multiplex PCR, a mixture combining 60 forward primers for TCR Vbeta segments and 13 reverse primers for TCR Jbeta segments was used. A multiplex PCR assay on genomic DNA amplified the CDR3 region of rearranged TCR beta genes. Amplified TCR beta libraries were sequenced as 87-base-pair reads on the Illumina HiSeq System. For the original study's pipeline: Across the 670 or so repertoires, a later analysis counted roughly 84 million unique TCR beta chains, 9.5 million to 12 million of which were shared by at least two donors. A nearest-neighbor algorithm error-corrected the raw reads and collapsed the reads into unique sequences, merging closely related sequences to remove PCR and sequencing errors. CDR3 sequences were aligned to IMGT reference sequences to assign V, D and J gene segments. For a sequence to be retained, a match of at least six nucleotides to both a V gene segment and a J gene segment was required. A rearrangement counted as productive if the CDR3 had no stop codons and remained in frame with V and J, and every other rearrangement counted as non-productive. Following IMGT convention, CDR3 was defined as the stretch from the second conserved V-encoded cysteine up to the conserved J-encoded phenylalanine. In an earlier analysis of approximately 500 of the donors, sequences lacking an unambiguous match to a single V gene segment were excluded. In an earlier analysis of roughly 600 of the donors, a V segment was called functional when productive rearrangements were above 56.7%, and segregating when the standard deviation between donors exceeded 5%. A statistical classification framework was built for diagnosing cytomegalovirus status from the catalog of TCR beta chain sequences. A later analysis assigned V and J genes by comparing TCR nucleotide sequences with IMGT/GENE-DB human TR gene sequences. A later analysis assigned CDR3 sequences and most-parsimonious VDJ recombination scenarios with the TCRdist pipeline. In a later analysis, each TCR beta chain was defined by its CDR3 amino acid sequence together with its V-gene family, and reads without a unique V-gene family were excluded. A later analysis removed 500 to 600 highly shared, low-generation-probability nucleotide sequences to deal with suspected cross-contamination and a sequencing artifact. A later analysis calculated a clonal expansion index for each public chain from normalized within-repertoire ranks of inferred template counts. In a later analysis, generation probabilities were computed with a VDJ recombination model fitted to out-of-frame rearrangements, and the resulting probabilities were checked against IGoR. A later analysis scored TCR-TCR, TCR-HLA and TCR-CMV co-occurrence with hypergeometric tests, applying a repertoire-size bias correction to TCR pairs. A later analysis estimated false discovery rates by permuting HLA or CMV assignments 20 times. In a later analysis, co-occurring TCRs were grouped with DBSCAN, and TCRdist sequence similarity was added when clustering was performed within HLA-allele-positive subsets. Co-occurrence clustering excluded repertoires with fewer than 30,000 or more than 120,000 public chains, plus five with anomalous nucleotide sharing. TCRdb provides this immuneACCESS table in a form limited to in-frame rearrangements. Some clones are lacking; in checked studies, under half of them reflect an unresolved V gene, and why the rest are absent is not known. V and J calls and clone size come straight from that table; D and trimming were deduced from the DNA. Recorded for this sample are about 150,000 clones; roughly 70% of them occurred a single time. The ten largest clonotypes hold about 4.3% of the sample.

Study-level results and caveats: The study gave a list of about 160 TCR beta chains associated with cytomegalovirus. Roughly uniform sequencing depth across donors was assumed in presence/absence analyses, although this assumption may not hold. In a later analysis, several top co-occurrence clusters were reported to appear linked to parvovirus B19, influenza, CMV and Epstein-Barr virus. A later genetic analysis reported fewer N-insertions in productive TCRs among donors in an Asian-associated ancestry cluster than the approximately 670-donor mean. In a later analysis, HLA-associated TCR beta chains showed more clonal expansion and lower generation probabilities than non-associated chains that were equally common. This cohort had only TCR beta chains sequenced, and the lack of alpha or paired-chain data limited which features could be detected. In a later analysis, TCR association rates were found to vary across HLA loci, with the most associated TCRs seen for DRB1 alleles and the fewest for HLA-C alleles. The 87-base-pair reads could not distinguish some IMGT-functional V segments, including TRBV6-2 and TRBV6-3, so those segments were excluded. Most CMV-associated TCR beta chains appeared to be HLA-restricted in a later analysis, and the HLA associations seemed to be driven largely by CMV exposure. At a false discovery rate of 0.05, a later analysis linked 16,951 TCR beta sequences to specific HLA alleles. A further reported finding was that TCR beta sequences accurately predicted the HLA-A and HLA-B alleles for most subjects in the first cohort. A cluster of highly shared sequence variants was judged likely to represent a technical artifact of the sequencing pipeline. The earlier analysis of around 600 of the donors excluded around 17 rarely observed V segments, including chromosome 9 orphons, because counts were too low. In an earlier analysis of around 600 of the donors, most TCR beta V segments were observed in productive rearrangements about 90% or about 30% of the time, broadly matching IMGT annotations. V-gene and J-gene trimming of TCR beta chains was associated with a missense DCLRE1C variant in a later genetic analysis, and the association was replicated in an independent cohort. Linkage disequilibrium might explain the correlated functional status among segregating V segments, but an unknown experimental factor could not be excluded. Most TCR sequences were observed very rarely across donors, whereas some public TCRs were present in many individuals. When HLA alleles, especially DR and DQ, strongly co-occurred, TCR associations were difficult to assign to individual alleles. Immune exposure information for the cohort was limited to CMV serostatus. Cytomegalovirus status was reported to be diagnosed by the classifier with high specificity and sensitivity in both the original and validation cohorts. A few of the identified cytomegalovirus-associated TCR beta chains were confirmed in vitro to be specific for cytomegalovirus antigens. The authors suggested that the approach could potentially be generalized to other disease states and immunological phenotypes. Because HLA typing was missing for some donors at each locus, association tests included only the typed subset.

This sequence originates from a man aged 18 to 30 in good health and CMV-seropositive. The chain is made from TRBV5-1 and TRBJ1-2; 8 central nucleotides agree with TRBD1. Sample: PBMCs. The sequence in DNA is TGCGCCAGCAGCTCGGACAGGGTTGTTTACGGTGGCTACACCTTC. It encodes CASSSDRVVYGGYTF.